This T cell receptor (beta chain) came from a study of cytomegalovirus exposure and HLA in healthy donors. Of note for this clone: What it binds is not known.

CDR1 is SGDLS and CDR2 is YYNGEE in the germline V gene. There are 15 residues in the CDR3. Trimming removed 4 bases from V and 4 bases from J; junction bases left unmatched: 8. General observations from the study: Donors belonging to an Asian-associated ancestry cluster reportedly showed fewer N-insertions in productive TCRs than the 666-donor mean, according to what a later analysis found.

Though probably carrying unrecorded immune exposures, donors were nominally healthy at sampling. PCR employed 60 Vbeta and 13 Jbeta primers. Profiled with immunoSEQ multiplex PCR; TCRdb holds only in-frame clones, not every one. This sample's clone table lists 150,000 or so clones. Sequencing was carried out using PBMCs. The receptor was derived from a woman aged 18-35 years in good health and CMV-seronegative. V is TRBV9 and J is TRBJ1-3; TRBD1 aligns across 7 bases. CDR3 in DNA: TGTGCCAGCAGCACCGGGACAGTGGCAGGAAACACCATATATTTT. Translated: CASSTGTVAGNTIYF.